This paragraph reports one T cell receptor (beta chain). Its antigen is not known. This specimen comes from a study of CD8+CD57+ T cells in acquired aplastic anemia. Genomic DNA, the template, was used for profiling of the TCR beta VDJ and CDR3. TCRdb independently ran MiXCR on the reads; one entry per CDR3 protein. Of 150,000 or so distinct CDR3 sequences in the sample, more than 45% were seen once. Before being chosen for sequencing, patients had shown CD8+CD57+ cell expansion by flow cytometry. The study's findings and limits: A set of 25 to 35 CD8+ CDR3 sequences was shared between patients and controls, and these sequences appeared highly expressed in patients. With respect to CD8+ Simpson's diversity, patients and controls did not differ significantly.

This sequence was found in a human donor with aplastic anemia. Material for sequencing was sorted CD4+, CD8+, or CD8+CD57+ T cells (not recorded which) from PBMCs.

The CDR3 protein is CASSFWQGQAFF. DNA of the CDR3: TGCGCCAGCAGCTTTTGGCAGGGTCAAGCTTTCTTT. This chain uses TRBV5-1 with TRBJ1-1; D is perhaps TRBD1 (5 bases). In germline, CDR1 is SGHRS, CDR2 YFSETQ. V shed 2 bases and J shed 9 bases, with 11 bases lying between them. The CDR3 has 12 amino acids.